Included here is one TCR beta chain sequence, with context. CD8+ and CD4+ T cells from blood underwent TCR beta sequencing, which was carried out in a high-throughput format. These data come from a study of CD8 T cells in Susac syndrome. Reverse transcription of about 0.5 to 1 ug RNA was carried out with random hexamers. TCRdb re-called the immunoSEQ multiplex PCR reads through MiXCR, storing one row per CDR3 protein. The sample records about 430,000 distinct CDR3 sequences, more than 70% being singletons. Germline CDR1 reads SGHRS; CDR2 reads YFSETQ. The CDR3 runs 16 residues. Trimming stripped 4 bases from V and 1 base from J, with 17 bases between.

J is TRBJ2-5 and V is TRBV5-1, with D perhaps matching TRBD1 (5 bases). The source material was CD8+ T cells from PBMCs. The source is a human donor with multiple sclerosis. The CDR3 here is CASSEVQRGFQETQYF. The CDR3 region has the DNA TGCGCCAGCAGCGAAGTACAAAGGGGTTTCCAAGAGACCCAGTACTTC.